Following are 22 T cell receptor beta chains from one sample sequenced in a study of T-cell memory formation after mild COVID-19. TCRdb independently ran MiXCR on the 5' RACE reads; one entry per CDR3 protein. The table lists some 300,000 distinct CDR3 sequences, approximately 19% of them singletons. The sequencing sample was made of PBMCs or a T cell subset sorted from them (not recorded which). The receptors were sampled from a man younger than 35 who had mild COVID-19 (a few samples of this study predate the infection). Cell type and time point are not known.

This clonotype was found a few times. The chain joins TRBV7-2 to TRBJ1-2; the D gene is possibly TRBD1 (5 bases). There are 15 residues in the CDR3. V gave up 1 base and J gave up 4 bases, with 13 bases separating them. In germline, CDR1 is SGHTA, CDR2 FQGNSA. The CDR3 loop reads CASSLDRSQGYGYTF. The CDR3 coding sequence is TGTGCCAGCAGCTTAGATCGGTCCCAGGGCTATGGCTACACCTTC.

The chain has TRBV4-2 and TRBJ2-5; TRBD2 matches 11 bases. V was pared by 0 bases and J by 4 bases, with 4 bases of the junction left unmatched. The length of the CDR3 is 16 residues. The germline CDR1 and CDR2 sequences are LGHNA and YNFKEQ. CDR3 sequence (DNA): TGTGCCAGCAGCCAAGATCCCACTAGCGGGGGAGAGACCCAGTACTTC. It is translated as CASSQDPTSGGETQYF.

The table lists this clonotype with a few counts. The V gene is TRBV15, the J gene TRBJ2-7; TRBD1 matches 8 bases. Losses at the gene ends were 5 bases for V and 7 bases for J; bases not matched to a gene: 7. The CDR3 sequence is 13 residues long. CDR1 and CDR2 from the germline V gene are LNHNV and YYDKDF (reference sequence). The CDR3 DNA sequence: TGTGCCACCAGCGGACAGGGTTCGGGGGAGCAGTACTTC. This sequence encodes CATSGQGSGEQYF.

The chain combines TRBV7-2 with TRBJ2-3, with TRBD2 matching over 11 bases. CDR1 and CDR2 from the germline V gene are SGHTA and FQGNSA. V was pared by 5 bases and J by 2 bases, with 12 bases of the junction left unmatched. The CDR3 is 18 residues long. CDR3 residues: CASSPQALAGGHTDTQYF. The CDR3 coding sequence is TGTGCCAGCAGCCCCCAGGCTCTAGCGGGGGGACACACAGATACGCAGTATTTT.

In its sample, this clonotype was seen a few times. CDR3 sequence (DNA): TGCGCCAGCAACAAATTACAGGGTGGCAATCAGCCCCAGCATTTT. Translated: CASNKLQGGNQPQHF. The chain uses TRBV5-1 and TRBJ1-5; tentatively, D is TRBD1 (6 bases). V was pared by 6 bases and J by 2 bases, with 15 bases between. Germline CDR1 and CDR2: SGHRS and YFSETQ. This CDR3 has 15 residues.

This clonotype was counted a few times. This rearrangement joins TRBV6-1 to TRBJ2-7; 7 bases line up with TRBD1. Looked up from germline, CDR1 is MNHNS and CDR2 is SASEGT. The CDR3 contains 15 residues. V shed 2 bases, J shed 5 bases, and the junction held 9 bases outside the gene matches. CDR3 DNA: TGTGCCAGCAGTGAACTCGAGACAGGGCCGGACGAGCAGTACTTC. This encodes CASSELETGPDEQYF.

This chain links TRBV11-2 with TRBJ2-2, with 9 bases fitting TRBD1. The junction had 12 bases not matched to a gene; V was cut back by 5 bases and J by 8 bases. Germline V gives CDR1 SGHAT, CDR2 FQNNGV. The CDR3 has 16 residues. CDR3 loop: CASSRGWGQGTGELFF. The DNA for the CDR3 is TGTGCCAGCAGCCGCGGATGGGGACAGGGTACTGGGGAGCTGTTTTTT.

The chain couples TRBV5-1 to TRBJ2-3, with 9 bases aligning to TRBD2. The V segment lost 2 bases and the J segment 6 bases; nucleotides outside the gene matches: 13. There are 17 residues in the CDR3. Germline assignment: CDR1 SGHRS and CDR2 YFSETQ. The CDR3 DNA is TGCGCCAGCAGCTTTGACCCTAGCGGGGCAACCCCGGATACGCAGTATTTT. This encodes CASSFDPSGATPDTQYF.

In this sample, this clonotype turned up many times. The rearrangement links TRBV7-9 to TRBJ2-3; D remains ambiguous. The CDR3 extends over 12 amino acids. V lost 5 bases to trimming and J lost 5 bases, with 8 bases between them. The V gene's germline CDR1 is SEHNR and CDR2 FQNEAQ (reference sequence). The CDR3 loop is CASSEVGDTQYF. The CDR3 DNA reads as TGTGCCAGCAGCGAGGTAGGAGATACGCAGTATTTT.

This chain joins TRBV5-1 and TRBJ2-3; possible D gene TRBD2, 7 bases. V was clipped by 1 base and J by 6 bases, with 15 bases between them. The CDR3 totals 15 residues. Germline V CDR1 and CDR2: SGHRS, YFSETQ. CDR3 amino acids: CASSLLGGRGDTQYF. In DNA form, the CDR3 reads TGCGCCAGCAGCTTGTTGGGGGGGCGCGGGGATACGCAGTATTTT. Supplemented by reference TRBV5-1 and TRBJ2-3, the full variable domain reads KAGVTQTPRYLIKTRGQQVTLSCSPISGHRSVSWYQQTPGQGLQFLFEYFSETQRNKGNFPGRFSGRQFSNSRSEMNVSTLELGDSALYLCASSLLGGRGDTQYFGPGTRLTVL.

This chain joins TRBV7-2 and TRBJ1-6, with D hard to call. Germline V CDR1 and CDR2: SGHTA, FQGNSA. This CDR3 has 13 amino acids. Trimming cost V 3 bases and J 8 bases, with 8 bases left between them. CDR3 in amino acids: CASSFRLDSPLHF. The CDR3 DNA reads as TGTGCCAGCAGCTTCAGATTGGATTCACCCCTCCACTTT. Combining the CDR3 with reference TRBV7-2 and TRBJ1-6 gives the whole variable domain GAGVSQSPSNKVTEKGKDVELRCDPISGHTALYWYRQSLGQGLEFLIYFQGNSAPDKSGLPSDRFSAERTGGSVSTLTIQRTQQEDSAVYLCASSFRLDSPLHFGNGTRLTVT.

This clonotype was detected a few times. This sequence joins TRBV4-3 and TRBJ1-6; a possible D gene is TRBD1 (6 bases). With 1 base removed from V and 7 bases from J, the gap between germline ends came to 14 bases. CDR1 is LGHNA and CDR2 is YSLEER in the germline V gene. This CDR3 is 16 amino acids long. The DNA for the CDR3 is TGCGCCAGCAGCCAAGGGCCTCCTGACAGGAATTCACCCCTCCACTTT. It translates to CASSQGPPDRNSPLHF.

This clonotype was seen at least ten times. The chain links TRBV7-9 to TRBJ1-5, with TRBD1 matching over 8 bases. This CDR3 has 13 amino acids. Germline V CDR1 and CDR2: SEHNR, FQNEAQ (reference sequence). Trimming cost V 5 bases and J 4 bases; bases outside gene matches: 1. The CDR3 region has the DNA TGTGCCAGCAGCCGACAGGGGAATCAGCCCCAGCATTTT. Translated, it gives CASSRQGNQPQHF.

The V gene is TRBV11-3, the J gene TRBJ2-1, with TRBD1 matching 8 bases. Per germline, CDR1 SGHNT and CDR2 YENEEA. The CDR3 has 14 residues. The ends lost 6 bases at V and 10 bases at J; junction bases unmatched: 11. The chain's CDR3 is CASSSAQGAREQFF. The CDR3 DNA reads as TGTGCCAGCAGTTCCGCCCAGGGGGCGAGGGAGCAGTTCTTC.

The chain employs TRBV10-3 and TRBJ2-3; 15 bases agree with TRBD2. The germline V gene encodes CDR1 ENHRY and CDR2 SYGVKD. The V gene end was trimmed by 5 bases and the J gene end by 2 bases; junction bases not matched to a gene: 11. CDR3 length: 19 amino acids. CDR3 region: CAISPGLAGGPVITDTQYF. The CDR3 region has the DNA TGTGCCATCAGTCCTGGACTAGCGGGGGGGCCTGTCATCACAGATACGCAGTATTTT.

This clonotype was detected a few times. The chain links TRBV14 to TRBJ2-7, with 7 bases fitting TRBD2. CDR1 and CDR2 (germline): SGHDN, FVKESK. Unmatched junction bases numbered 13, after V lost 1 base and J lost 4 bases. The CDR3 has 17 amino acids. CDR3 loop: CASSQGFRGENVYEQYF. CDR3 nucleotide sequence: TGTGCCAGCAGCCAAGGTTTCCGGGGGGAAAATGTTTACGAGCAGTACTTC.

The CDR3 protein is CASSPTGRIDTQYF. The DNA of the CDR3 is TGTGCCAGCAGCCCAACAGGGAGGATAGATACGCAGTATTTT. V is TRBV7-9 and J is TRBJ2-3; D possibly uses TRBD1 or TRBD2 (6 bases each). CDR1 and CDR2 from the germline V gene are SEHNR and FQNEAQ (reference sequence). The CDR3 covers 14 residues. V was trimmed by 5 bases and J by 5 bases, leaving 14 bases between them.

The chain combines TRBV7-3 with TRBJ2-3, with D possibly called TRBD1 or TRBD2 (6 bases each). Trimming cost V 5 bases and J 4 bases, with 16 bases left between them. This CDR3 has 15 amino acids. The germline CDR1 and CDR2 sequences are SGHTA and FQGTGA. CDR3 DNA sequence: TGTGCCAGCAGCCCCCTCGGGGGCCTCCCAGATACGCAGTATTTT. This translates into CASSPLGGLPDTQYF.

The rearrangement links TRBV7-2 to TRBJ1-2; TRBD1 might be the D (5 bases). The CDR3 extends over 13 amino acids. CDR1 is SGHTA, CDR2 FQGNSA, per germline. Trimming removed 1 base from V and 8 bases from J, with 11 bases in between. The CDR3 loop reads CASSLVRTGGYTF. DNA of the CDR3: TGTGCCAGCAGCTTAGTCCGTACAGGCGGCTACACCTTC.

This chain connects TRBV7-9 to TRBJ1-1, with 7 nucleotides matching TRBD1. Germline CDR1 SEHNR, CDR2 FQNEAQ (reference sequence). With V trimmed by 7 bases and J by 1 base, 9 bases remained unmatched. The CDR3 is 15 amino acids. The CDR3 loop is CASIRDSIPNTEAFF. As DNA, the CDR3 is TGTGCCAGCATCCGGGACAGCATTCCGAACACTGAAGCTTTCTTT.

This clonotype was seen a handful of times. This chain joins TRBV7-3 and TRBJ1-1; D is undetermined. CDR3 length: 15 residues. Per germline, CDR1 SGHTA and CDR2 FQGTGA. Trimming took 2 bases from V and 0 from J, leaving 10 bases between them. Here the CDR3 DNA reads TGTGCCAGCAGCTTATCGGCAGTGATGAACACTGAAGCTTTCTTT. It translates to CASSLSAVMNTEAFF.

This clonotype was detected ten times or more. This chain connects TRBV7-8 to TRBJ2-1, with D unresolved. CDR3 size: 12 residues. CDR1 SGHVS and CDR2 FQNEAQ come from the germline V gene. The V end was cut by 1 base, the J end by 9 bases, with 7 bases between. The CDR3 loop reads CASSLVGVEQFF. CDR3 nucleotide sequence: TGTGCCAGCAGCTTAGTTGGAGTTGAGCAGTTCTTC.